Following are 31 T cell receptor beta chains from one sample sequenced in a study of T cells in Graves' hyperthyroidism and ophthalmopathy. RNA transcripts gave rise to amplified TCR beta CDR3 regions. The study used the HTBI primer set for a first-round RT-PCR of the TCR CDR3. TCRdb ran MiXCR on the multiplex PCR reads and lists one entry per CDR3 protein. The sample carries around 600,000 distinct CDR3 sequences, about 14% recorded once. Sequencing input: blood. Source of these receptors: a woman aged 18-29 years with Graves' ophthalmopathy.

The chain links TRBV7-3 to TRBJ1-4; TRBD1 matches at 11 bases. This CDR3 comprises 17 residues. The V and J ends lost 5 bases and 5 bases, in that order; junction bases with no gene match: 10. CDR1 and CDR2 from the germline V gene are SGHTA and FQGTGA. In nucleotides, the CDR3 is TGTGCCAGCAGCCGATCGATCGGACAGGGGGCGAATGAAAAACTGTTTTTT. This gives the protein CASSRSIGQGANEKLFF.

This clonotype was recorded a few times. The CDR3, as DNA: TGTGCCATCAGTGAGTCGGAGGGGGGACAGGGGGCCACTGAAGCTTTCTTT. This codes for CAISESEGGQGATEAFF. The chain carries TRBV10-3 and TRBJ1-1; TRBD1 aligns across 12 bases. V shed 0 bases and J 4 bases; nucleotides not matched to a gene: 6. The CDR3 sequence is 17 residues long. Germline assignment: CDR1 ENHRY and CDR2 SYGVKD.

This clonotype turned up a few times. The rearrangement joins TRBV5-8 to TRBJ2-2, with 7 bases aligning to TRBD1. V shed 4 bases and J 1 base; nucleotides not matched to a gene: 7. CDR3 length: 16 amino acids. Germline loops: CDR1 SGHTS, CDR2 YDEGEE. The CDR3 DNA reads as TGTGCCAGCAGCCCCAAACAGGGGATGAACACCGGGGAGCTGTTTTTT. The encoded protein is CASSPKQGMNTGELFF.

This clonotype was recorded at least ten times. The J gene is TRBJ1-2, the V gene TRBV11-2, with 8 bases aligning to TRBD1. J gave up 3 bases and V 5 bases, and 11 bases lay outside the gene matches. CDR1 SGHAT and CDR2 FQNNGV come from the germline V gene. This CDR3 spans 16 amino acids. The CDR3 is CASSTVAKGQDYGYTF. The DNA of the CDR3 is TGTGCCAGCAGCACAGTAGCTAAGGGACAGGACTATGGCTACACCTTC.

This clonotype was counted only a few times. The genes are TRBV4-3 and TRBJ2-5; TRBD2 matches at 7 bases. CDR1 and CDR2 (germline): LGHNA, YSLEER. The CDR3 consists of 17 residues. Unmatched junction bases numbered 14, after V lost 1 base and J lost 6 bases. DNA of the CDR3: TGCGCCAGCAGCCAAGCGGGGCTAGCGGATCCAGGGAAGACCCAGTACTTC. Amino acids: CASSQAGLADPGKTQYF.

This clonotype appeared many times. The chain's CDR3 is CASSLEGSGELFF. CDR3 coding DNA: TGTGCCAGCAGCTTGGAAGGGTCCGGGGAGCTGTTTTTT. V gene TRBV5-5 combines with J gene TRBJ2-2; D is uncertain. This CDR3 is 13 amino acids long. CDR1 is SGHKS and CDR2 is YYEKEE in the germline V gene (reference sequence). V shed 0 bases and J shed 6 bases, with 6 bases lying between them.

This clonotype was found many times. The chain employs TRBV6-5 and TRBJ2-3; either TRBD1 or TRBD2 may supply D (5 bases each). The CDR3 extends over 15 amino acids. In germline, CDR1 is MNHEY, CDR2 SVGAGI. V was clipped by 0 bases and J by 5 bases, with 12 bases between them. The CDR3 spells CASSYSGPRVDTQYF. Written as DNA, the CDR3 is TGTGCCAGCAGTTACTCGGGACCACGGGTAGATACGCAGTATTTT.

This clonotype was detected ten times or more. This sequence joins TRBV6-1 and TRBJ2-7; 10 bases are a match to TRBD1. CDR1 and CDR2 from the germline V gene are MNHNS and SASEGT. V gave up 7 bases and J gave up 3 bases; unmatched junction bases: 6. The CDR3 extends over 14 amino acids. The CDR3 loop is CASTYRTGGYEQYF. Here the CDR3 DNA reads TGTGCCAGCACTTATCGGACAGGGGGCTACGAGCAGTACTTC.

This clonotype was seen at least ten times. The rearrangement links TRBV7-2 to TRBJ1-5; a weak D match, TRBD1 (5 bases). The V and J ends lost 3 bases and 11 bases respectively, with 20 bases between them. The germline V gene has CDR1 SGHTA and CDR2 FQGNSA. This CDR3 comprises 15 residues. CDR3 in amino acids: CASSFLGGLRGAQHF. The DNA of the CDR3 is TGTGCCAGCAGCTTTCTGGGGGGACTCCGAGGGGCCCAGCATTTT.

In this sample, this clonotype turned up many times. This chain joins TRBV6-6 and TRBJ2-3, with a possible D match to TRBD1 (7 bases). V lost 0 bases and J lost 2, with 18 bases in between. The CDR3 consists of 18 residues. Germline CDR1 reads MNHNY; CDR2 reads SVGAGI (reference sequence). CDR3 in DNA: TGTGCCAGCAGTTACTCGAGGAATCAGGGGGGATTCACAGATACGCAGTATTTT. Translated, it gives CASSYSRNQGGFTDTQYF.

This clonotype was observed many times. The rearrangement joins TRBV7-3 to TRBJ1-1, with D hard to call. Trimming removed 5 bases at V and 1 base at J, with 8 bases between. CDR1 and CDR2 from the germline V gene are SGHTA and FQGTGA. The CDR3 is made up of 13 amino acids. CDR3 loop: CASSVSENTEAFF. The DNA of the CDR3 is TGTGCCAGCAGCGTTTCAGAGAACACTGAAGCTTTCTTT.

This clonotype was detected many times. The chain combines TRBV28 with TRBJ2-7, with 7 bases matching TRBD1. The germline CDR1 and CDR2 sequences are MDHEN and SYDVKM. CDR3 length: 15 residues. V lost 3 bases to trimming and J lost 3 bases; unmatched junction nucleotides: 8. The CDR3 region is CASSLAPGQNYEQYF. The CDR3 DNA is TGTGCCAGCAGTTTGGCCCCGGGACAGAACTACGAGCAGTACTTC.

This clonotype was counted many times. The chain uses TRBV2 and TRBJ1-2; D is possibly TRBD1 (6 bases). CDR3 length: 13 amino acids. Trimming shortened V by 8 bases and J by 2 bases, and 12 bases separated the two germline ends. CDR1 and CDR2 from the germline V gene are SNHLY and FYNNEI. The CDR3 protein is CASLVQGNYGYTF. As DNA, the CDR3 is TGTGCCAGCCTCGTACAGGGAAACTATGGCTACACCTTC.

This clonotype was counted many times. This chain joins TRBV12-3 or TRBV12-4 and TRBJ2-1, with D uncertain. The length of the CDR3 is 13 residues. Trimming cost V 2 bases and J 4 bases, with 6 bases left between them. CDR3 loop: CASSLIGYNEQFF. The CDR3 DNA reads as TGTGCCAGCAGTTTAATAGGTTACAATGAGCAGTTCTTC.

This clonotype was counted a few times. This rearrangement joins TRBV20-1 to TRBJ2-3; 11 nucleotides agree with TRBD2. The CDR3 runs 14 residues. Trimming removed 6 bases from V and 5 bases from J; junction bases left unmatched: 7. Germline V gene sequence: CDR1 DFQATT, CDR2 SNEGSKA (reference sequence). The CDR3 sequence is CSAAGLAEKDTQYF. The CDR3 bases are TGCAGTGCCGCGGGACTAGCGGAGAAAGATACGCAGTATTTT.

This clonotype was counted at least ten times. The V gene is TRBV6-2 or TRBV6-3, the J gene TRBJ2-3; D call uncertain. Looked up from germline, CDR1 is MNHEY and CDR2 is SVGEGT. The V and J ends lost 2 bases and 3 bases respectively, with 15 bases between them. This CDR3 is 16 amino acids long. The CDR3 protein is CASSYLQRARTDTQYF. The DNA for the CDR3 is TGTGCCAGCAGTTACCTCCAACGGGCGAGGACAGATACGCAGTATTTT.

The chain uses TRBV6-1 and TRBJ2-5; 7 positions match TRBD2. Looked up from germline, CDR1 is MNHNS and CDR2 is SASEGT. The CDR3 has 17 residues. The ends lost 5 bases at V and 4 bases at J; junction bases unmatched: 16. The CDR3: CASSRNREAGPGETQYF. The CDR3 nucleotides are TGTGCCAGCAGTCGGAATAGGGAAGCGGGACCGGGAGAGACCCAGTACTTC.

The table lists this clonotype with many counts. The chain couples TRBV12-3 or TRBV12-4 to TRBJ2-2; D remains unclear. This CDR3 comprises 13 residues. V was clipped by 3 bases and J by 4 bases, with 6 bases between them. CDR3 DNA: TGTGCCAGCAGTTTTTCCGGCACCGGGGAGCTGTTTTTT. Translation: CASSFSGTGELFF.

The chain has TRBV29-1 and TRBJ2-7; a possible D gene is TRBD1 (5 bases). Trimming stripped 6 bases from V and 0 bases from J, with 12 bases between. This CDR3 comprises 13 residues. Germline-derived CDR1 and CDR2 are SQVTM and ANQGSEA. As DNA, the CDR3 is TGCAGCGTGAGACCACAGGACTCCTACGAGCAGTACTTC. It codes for CSVRPQDSYEQYF.

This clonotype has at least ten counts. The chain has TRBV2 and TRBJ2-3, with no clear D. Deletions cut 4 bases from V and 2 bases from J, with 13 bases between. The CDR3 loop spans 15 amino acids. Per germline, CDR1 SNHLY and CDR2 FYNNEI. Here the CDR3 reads CASSVERKDTDTQYF. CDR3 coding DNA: TGTGCCAGCAGTGTTGAAAGAAAGGACACAGATACGCAGTATTTT. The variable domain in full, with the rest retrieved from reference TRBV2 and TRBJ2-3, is EPEVTQTPSHQVTQMGQEVILRCVPISNHLYFYWYRQILGQKVEFLVSFYNNEISEKSEIFDDQFSVERPDGSNFTLKIRSTKLEDSAMYFCASSVERKDTDTQYFGPGTRLTVL.

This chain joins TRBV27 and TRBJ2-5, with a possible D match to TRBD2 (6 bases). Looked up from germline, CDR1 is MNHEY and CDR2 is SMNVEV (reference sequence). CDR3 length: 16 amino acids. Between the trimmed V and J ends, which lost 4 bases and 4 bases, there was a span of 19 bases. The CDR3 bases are TGTGCCAGCAGTTCCCCCGGGACTGGCGGCGTAGAGACCCAGTACTTC. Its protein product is CASSSPGTGGVETQYF.

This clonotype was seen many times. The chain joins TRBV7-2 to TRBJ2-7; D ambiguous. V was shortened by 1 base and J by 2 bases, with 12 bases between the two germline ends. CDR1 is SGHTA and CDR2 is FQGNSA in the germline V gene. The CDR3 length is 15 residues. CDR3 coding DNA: TGTGCCAGCAGCTTAGAGGCCAGGTCCCCCTACGAGCAGTACTTC. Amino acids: CASSLEARSPYEQYF.

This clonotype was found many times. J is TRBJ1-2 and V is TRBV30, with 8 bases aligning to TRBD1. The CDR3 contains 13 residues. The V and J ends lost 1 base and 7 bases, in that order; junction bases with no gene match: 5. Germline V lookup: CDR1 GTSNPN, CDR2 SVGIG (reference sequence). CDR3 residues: CAWSGRTGSGYTF. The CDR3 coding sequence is TGTGCCTGGAGTGGAAGGACAGGGAGTGGCTACACCTTC.

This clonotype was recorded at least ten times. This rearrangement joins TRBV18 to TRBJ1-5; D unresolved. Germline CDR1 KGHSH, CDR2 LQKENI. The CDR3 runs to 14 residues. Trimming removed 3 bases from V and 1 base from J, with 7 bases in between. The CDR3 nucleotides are TGTGCCAGCTCACCGGAAGAGAGCAATCAGCCCCAGCATTTT. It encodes CASSPEESNQPQHF.

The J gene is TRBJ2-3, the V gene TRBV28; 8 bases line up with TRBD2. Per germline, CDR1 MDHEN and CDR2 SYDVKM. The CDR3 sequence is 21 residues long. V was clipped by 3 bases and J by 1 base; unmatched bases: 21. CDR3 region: CASSFYPGGPGGGVGTDTQYF. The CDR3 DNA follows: TGTGCCAGCAGTTTTTATCCGGGAGGGCCGGGGGGTGGTGTCGGCACAGATACGCAGTATTTT.

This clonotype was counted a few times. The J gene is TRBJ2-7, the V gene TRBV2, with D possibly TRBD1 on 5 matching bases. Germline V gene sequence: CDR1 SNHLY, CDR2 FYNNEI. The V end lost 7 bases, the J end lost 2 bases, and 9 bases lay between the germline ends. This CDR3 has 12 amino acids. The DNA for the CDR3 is TGTGCCAGCATCCCAGGGACCTACGAGCAGTACTTC. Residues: CASIPGTYEQYF.

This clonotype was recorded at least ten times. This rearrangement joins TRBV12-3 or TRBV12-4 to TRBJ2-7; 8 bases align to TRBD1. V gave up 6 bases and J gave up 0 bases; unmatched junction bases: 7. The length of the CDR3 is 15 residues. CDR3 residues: CASRLETGVSYEQYF. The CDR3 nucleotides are TGTGCCAGCAGACTTGAGACAGGGGTCTCCTACGAGCAGTACTTC.

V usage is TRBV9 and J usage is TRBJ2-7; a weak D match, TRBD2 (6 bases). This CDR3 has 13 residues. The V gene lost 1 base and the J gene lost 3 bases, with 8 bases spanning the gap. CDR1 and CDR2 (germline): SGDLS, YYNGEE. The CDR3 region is CASSVNSGYEQYF. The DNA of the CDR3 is TGTGCCAGCAGCGTAAATAGCGGCTACGAGCAGTACTTC.

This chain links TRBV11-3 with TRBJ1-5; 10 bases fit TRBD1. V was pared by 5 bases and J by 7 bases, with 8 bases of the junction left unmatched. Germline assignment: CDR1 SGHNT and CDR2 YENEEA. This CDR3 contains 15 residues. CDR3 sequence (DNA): TGTGCCAGCAGCCACCGGACAGGGGGTGCCCAGCCCCAGCATTTT. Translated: CASSHRTGGAQPQHF.

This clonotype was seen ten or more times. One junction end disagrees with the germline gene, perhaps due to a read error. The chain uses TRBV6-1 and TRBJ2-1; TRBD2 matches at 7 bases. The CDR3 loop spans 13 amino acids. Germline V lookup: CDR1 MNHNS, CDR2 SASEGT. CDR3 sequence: CACSGEVPNEQFF. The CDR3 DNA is TGTGCCTGCAGCGGGGAGGTACCCAATGAGCAGTTCTTC.

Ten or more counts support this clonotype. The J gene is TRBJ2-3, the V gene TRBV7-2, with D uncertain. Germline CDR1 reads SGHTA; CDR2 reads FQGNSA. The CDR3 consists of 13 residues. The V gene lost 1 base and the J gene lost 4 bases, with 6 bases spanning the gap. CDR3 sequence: CASSLVGSDTQYF. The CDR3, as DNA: TGTGCCAGCAGCTTAGTCGGCTCAGATACGCAGTATTTT.